The source of this TCR beta chain is a study of blood T cell repertoires in COVID-19 (dated by TCRdb to the early 2020s). For the wider study: Collaborator samples came from the United States, Italy and Spain and covered acute and convalescent phases of COVID-19. The material from the prospective study consisted of cDNA or gDNA derived from T cells, B-cell-depleted T cells, or PBMCs. The dataset comprised deeply sampled blood TCRbeta repertoires from subjects exposed to, actively infected with, or recovered from COVID-19. The repertoires were released in a freely available public database meant as a resource for research on the immune response to SARS-CoV-2. Samples came from the ongoing ImmuneRACE study (first 160 participants) plus 1,254 subjects from 6 global collaborators. A de-identified subject ID, COVID-19 status, age in years and sex were almost always included in the sample metadata. Where available, HLA class I and class II types were taken from metadata supplied by the sample provider and were not determined by assay-based typing.

Participants in the prospective study were enrolled through a virtual design, were aged 18 to 89 years, and lived in roughly 24 United States geographic areas. In the prospective study, participants were assigned to cohorts based on the clinical history participants reported in a screening survey and a study questionnaire. Recovered participants in ImmuneRACE Cohort 3 were defined by two consecutive negative NP/OP PCR tests, clearance by a healthcare professional, or resolution of symptoms. In the prospective study, whole blood, serum and a nasopharyngeal or oropharyngeal swab were collected from each participant by mobile phlebotomists. Additional blood draws and questionnaires over an approximately 2-month period could optionally be provided by prospective study participants. Before DNA extraction, blood samples from the prospective study were shipped at room temperature or frozen. Overall study outcomes, separate from this receptor: How much clinical and demographic metadata was included differed by source and by participant, and the metadata was provided uncurated.

TCRbeta CDR3 regions were amplified from genomic DNA by means of the immunoSEQ Assay, a bias-controlled multiplex PCR. The original pipeline was this. Nucleated cell counts per sample were estimated from amplification of reference gene primers within the assay. To quantify the absolute abundance of each unique TCRbeta CDR3 rearrangement, sequence reads were collapsed and filtered. For each sample, productive Simpson clonality was calculated as the square root of Simpson's diversity index across productive rearrangements. The table comes from immuneACCESS by way of TCRdb, which keeps in-frame sequences with V and J called. Part of the clones is missing from these tables; in studies checked, under half for an unresolved V gene and the rest for unknown reasons. The DNA was the basis for D and trimming; V, J and clone size are from that table. The sample table holds around 300,000 clones, of which 87% were seen once. The ten most abundant clones make up roughly 5.2% of the sample.

With respect to this clone: It lacks a known antigen. Base qualities were left out, and no much larger clone turns up one base away.

Sequencing was carried out using PBMCs or T cells enriched from blood (not recorded which). The TCR was taken from a woman aged 25-40 years who had recovered from COVID-19.

The CDR3 here reads CASSPPEGGPQHF. The DNA reads TGTGCCAGTAGTCCACCCGAGGGTGGGCCCCAGCATTTT. The sequence joins TRBV19 to TRBJ1-5, with the identity of the D gene unclear. The V and J ends are trimmed by 5 bases and 9 bases, leaving 14 bases between them. Inclusive of the bounding cysteine and phenylalanine, the CDR3 is 13 residues long. The read is trimmed to its CDR3 DNA, 39 bases read in frame from base 1. Based on the germline V gene (reference sequence), the CDR1 and CDR2 sequences are LNHDA and SQIVND.